This T cell receptor (beta chain) was retrieved from a study of blood T cell repertoires in COVID-19. Here immunoSEQ multiplex PCR was the method, and the copy in TCRdb shows in-frame clones only, minus some. Of 300,000 to 350,000 clones in the sample, roughly 90% were seen once. With 4 bases removed from V and 6 bases from J, the gap between germline ends came to 10 bases. The CDR3 runs to 13 residues. The germline CDR1 and CDR2 sequences are SEHNR and FQNEAQ (reference sequence). The sequence was collected from a woman younger than 45 with COVID-19, enrolled during active disease. Material: peripheral blood. The chain combines TRBV7-9 with TRBJ2-1; D may be TRBD2 (5 bases). In nucleotides, the CDR3 is TGTGCCAGCAGCTCTCGCCGGGGCAATGAGCAGTTCTTC. Its protein is CASSSRRGNEQFF.